This entry is about one T cell receptor beta chain. As yet, its antigen is unknown. This entry belongs to a study of OX40 agonist ivuxolimab in advanced cancers. Study at large: At 75% to 90% male, the cohort had a mean age of about 55 years, ranging from about 23 to 79. One hepatocellular carcinoma and a couple of cutaneous melanoma patients partially responded. Whole-study findings and limits: The mean number of expanded clones was higher in CD8+ T cells than in CD4+.

Produced via immunoSEQ multiplex PCR; TCRdb's table is partial and in-frame only. The sample holds over 30,000 clones; about 88% are singletons and the top ten take less than 5%. This CDR3 has 15 residues. Per germline, CDR1 SGHDT and CDR2 YYEEEE. Trimming took 4 bases from V and 2 from J, leaving 15 bases between them. Specimen: CD4+ or CD8+ T cells sorted from blood, collected in a trial of the OX40 agonist ivuxolimab. The genes are TRBV5-6 and TRBJ1-1; D not certain. The sequence came from an adult with an advanced solid tumor such as melanoma, head and neck, liver or kidney cancer. CDR3 DNA sequence: TGTGCCAGCAGCCCCGGTTGGAGTATAAACACTGAAGCTTTCTTT. Translating it yields CASSPGWSINTEAFF.